One and the same sample provided the 21 T cell receptor beta chains below, sequenced in a study of PD-1 blockade in mismatch repair-deficient tumors. Time point given: roughly ten-day in vitro stimulation with candidate neoantigen peptide 6. Clones were read by immunoSEQ multiplex PCR, and TCRdb kept only the in-frame ones, dropping some. Seen here are about 14,000 clones, around 87% observed once, and the top ten hold approximately 4.6%. For these receptors, no antigen is known. This material consisted of cells cultured in vitro, taken from a patient treated with pembrolizumab. The receptors derive from an adult with mismatch repair-deficient cancer.

CDR3 loop: CASSYRGGSEAFF. CDR3 nucleotides: TGTGCCAGCAGTTACAGGGGGGGTTCTGAAGCTTTCTTT. This chain uses TRBV6-5 with TRBJ1-1; tentative D call: TRBD1 (6 bases). Looked up from germline, CDR1 is MNHEY and CDR2 is SVGAGI. Trimming removed 2 bases at V and 6 bases at J, with 10 bases between. The CDR3 runs to 13 residues.

This clone turned up a few times. The chain carries TRBV27 and TRBJ2-1; no reliable D call. Germline V lookup: CDR1 MNHEY, CDR2 SMNVEV (reference sequence). The CDR3 spans 15 residues. Trimming stripped 2 bases from V and 2 bases from J, with 10 bases between. This CDR3 reads CASSLLGLTYNEQFF. As DNA, the CDR3 is TGTGCCAGCAGTTTACTGGGGTTGACCTACAATGAGCAGTTCTTC.

The V call is TRBV28, the J call TRBJ1-6; D ambiguous. CDR1 MDHEN and CDR2 SYDVKM come from the germline V gene. The V and J ends lost 7 bases and 8 bases respectively, with 21 bases between them. The length of the CDR3 is 16 residues. In DNA form, the CDR3 reads TGTGCCAGCACCCTCGGCGGAGGGCCCGGGTATTCACCCCTCCACTTT. Protein: CASTLGGGPGYSPLHF.

The CDR3 bases are TGCGCCAGCAGCTTGGGGGCTGGGACAGGGACCTACGAGCAGTACTTC. Translating gives CASSLGAGTGTYEQYF. The chain recombines TRBV5-1 with TRBJ2-7; 9 nucleotides agree with TRBD1. The V segment lost 0 bases and the J segment 2 bases; nucleotides outside the gene matches: 6. The CDR3 sequence is 16 residues long. The germline V gene has CDR1 SGHRS and CDR2 YFSETQ. The variable domain in full, completed from reference TRBV5-1 and TRBJ2-7, reads KAGVTQTPRYLIKTRGQQVTLSCSPISGHRSVSWYQQTPGQGLQFLFEYFSETQRNKGNFPGRFSGRQFSNSRSEMNVSTLELGDSALYLCASSLGAGTGTYEQYFGPGTRLTVT.

This chain connects TRBV28 to TRBJ1-1; D is unclear. Trimming stripped 1 base from V and 4 bases from J, with 7 bases between. The CDR3 consists of 13 residues. The V gene's germline CDR1 is MDHEN and CDR2 SYDVKM. The CDR3 loop is CASSLSRATEAFF. DNA of the CDR3: TGTGCCAGCAGTTTATCCCGGGCCACTGAAGCTTTCTTT.

V is TRBV20-1 and J is TRBJ1-1, with D hard to call. V lost 4 bases and J lost 3, with 0 bases in between. Germline CDR1 reads DFQATT; CDR2 reads SNEGSKA (reference sequence). The CDR3 length is 9 residues. CDR3 nucleotide sequence: TGCAGTGCTAACACTGAAGCTTTCTTT. Translation: CSANTEAFF.

The chain is built from TRBV28 and TRBJ1-1, with D tentatively TRBD1 (6 bases). From germline, CDR1 is MDHEN and CDR2 SYDVKM. The V gene lost 7 bases and the J gene lost 1 base, with 13 bases spanning the gap. This CDR3 has 14 residues. CDR3 sequence (DNA): TGTGCCAGCAATACGGGACACGGGAACACTGAAGCTTTCTTT. Translation gives CASNTGHGNTEAFF. The variable domain in full, with the rest retrieved from reference TRBV28 and TRBJ1-1, is DVKVTQSSRYLVKRTGEKVFLECVQDMDHENMFWYRQDPGLGLRLIYFSYDVKMKEKGDIPEGYSVSREKKERFSLILESASTNQTSMYLCASNTGHGNTEAFFGQGTRLTVV.

The rearrangement joins TRBV5-1 to TRBJ2-1, with 7 bases that match TRBD1. Germline CDR1 reads SGHRS; CDR2 reads YFSETQ. With V trimmed by 4 bases and J by 6 bases, 13 bases remained unmatched. The CDR3 has 16 amino acids. The DNA for the CDR3 is TGCGCCAGCAGCACCTACAGGGGCCCCCCCATCAATGAGCAGTTCTTC. It translates to CASSTYRGPPINEQFF.

This chain joins TRBV28 and TRBJ2-5; the D is unclear. This CDR3 region has 11 residues. From germline, CDR1 is MDHEN and CDR2 SYDVKM. V lost 3 bases, J lost 5 bases, and 4 bases lay in between. The CDR3 bases are TGTGCCAGCAGTTTTATGGAGACCCAGTACTTC. Translating it yields CASSFMETQYF.

The chain links TRBV19 to TRBJ2-7; 7 bases match TRBD1. Germline loops: CDR1 LNHDA, CDR2 SQIVND (reference sequence). With V trimmed by 4 bases and J by 4 bases, 10 bases remained unmatched. The CDR3 extends over 15 amino acids. The DNA for the CDR3 is TGTGCCAGTAGTACCAGTCTAGGGGGCCGGTACGAGCAGTACTTC. Translating gives CASSTSLGGRYEQYF. Based on the CDR3 plus reference TRBV19 and TRBJ2-7, the full variable domain is DGGITQSPKYLFRKEGQNVTLSCEQNLNHDAMYWYRQDPGQGLRLIYYSQIVNDFQKGDIAEGYSVSREKKESFPLTVTSAQKNPTAFYLCASSTSLGGRYEQYFGPGTRLTVT.

The chain combines TRBV18 with TRBJ2-2; D is possibly TRBD2 (5 bases). V was shortened by 5 bases and J by 1 base, with 8 bases between the two germline ends. This CDR3 region has 14 residues. Germline values: CDR1 KGHSH, CDR2 LQKENI. The CDR3 bases are TGTGCCAGCTCAGTGAGGGAGAACACCGGGGAGCTGTTTTTT. It translates to CASSVRENTGELFF.

V and J are TRBV27 and TRBJ2-1; 12 bases are a match to TRBD2. The CDR3 is 15 residues long. Germline V lookup: CDR1 MNHEY, CDR2 SMNVEV (reference sequence). Trimming cost V 4 bases and J 7 bases; bases outside gene matches: 5. The CDR3 DNA sequence: TGTGCCAGCAGTTCGACTAGCGGGAGTGGTAATGAGCAGTTCTTC. It translates to CASSSTSGSGNEQFF.

This clone was picked up one time. The chain combines TRBV2 with TRBJ2-1, with 11 bases aligning to TRBD2. With 7 bases clipped from V and 4 bases from J, the junction kept 6 bases outside the gene matches. The length of the CDR3 is 15 residues. CDR1 is SNHLY, CDR2 FYNNEI, per germline. CDR3 amino acids: CASKPGTSGYNEQFF. CDR3 nucleotides: TGTGCCAGCAAACCCGGGACTAGCGGATACAATGAGCAGTTCTTC. The full variable domain, with the rest looked up from reference TRBV2 and TRBJ2-1, is EPEVTQTPSHQVTQMGQEVILRCVPISNHLYFYWYRQILGQKVEFLVSFYNNEISEKSEIFDDQFSVERPDGSNFTLKIRSTKLEDSAMYFCASKPGTSGYNEQFFGPGTRLTVL.

The chain joins TRBV4-1 to TRBJ2-6, with unresolved D. Germline CDR1 and CDR2: MGHRA and YSYEKL. Trimming stripped 1 base from V and 0 bases from J, with 7 bases between. This CDR3 is 16 amino acids long. CDR3 bases: TGCGCCAGCAGCCAAGGACTGCTCTCTGGGGCCAACGTCCTGACTTTC. Residues: CASSQGLLSGANVLTF.

The chain has TRBV6-1 and TRBJ1-5, with TRBD1 identical over 8 bases. The CDR3 is made up of 15 amino acids. From germline, CDR1 is MNHNS and CDR2 SASEGT. The J segment lost 7 bases and the V segment lost 1 base, leaving 6 bases of the junction unmatched. CDR3 region: CASSEVTGGGQPQHF. The CDR3, as DNA: TGTGCCAGCAGTGAAGTAACAGGGGGTGGACAGCCCCAGCATTTT.

This clone was detected only a few times. The V gene is TRBV19, the J gene TRBJ1-2, with D tentatively TRBD1 (5 bases). The length of the CDR3 is 13 residues. CDR1 is LNHDA and CDR2 is SQIVND in the germline V gene (reference sequence). Trimming took off 0 bases at V and 12 bases at J, with 14 bases between the two ends. The CDR3 spells CASSIDGTVANTF. In nucleotides, the CDR3 is TGTGCCAGTAGTATAGACGGGACGGTTGCCAACACCTTC.

V usage is TRBV27 and J usage is TRBJ2-7, with D perhaps TRBD1 (6 bases). Germline V gene lookup returns CDR1 MNHEY and CDR2 SMNVEV (reference sequence). This CDR3 is built from 14 residues. V lost 3 bases to trimming and J lost 11 bases, with 20 bases between them. CDR3 in DNA: TGTGCCAGCAGTTTCAAAACAGGGCCATATTTTGAGTACTTC. Its protein product is CASSFKTGPYFEYF.

The chain uses TRBV2 and TRBJ1-1; TRBD1 agrees at 7 bases. The germline CDR1 and CDR2 sequences are SNHLY and FYNNEI. The CDR3 has 12 amino acids. The V gene end was trimmed by 4 bases and the J gene end by 7 bases; junction bases not matched to a gene: 3. CDR3 residues: CASSGQGGEAFF. The CDR3 nucleotides read TGTGCCAGCAGTGGACAGGGTGGTGAAGCTTTCTTT.

The genes are TRBV11-3 and TRBJ2-7; 11 bases map to TRBD2. The CDR3 runs 17 residues. The V and J ends lost 3 bases and 3 bases, in that order; junction bases with no gene match: 10. CDR1 is SGHNT, CDR2 YENEEA, per germline. This CDR3 is CASSFYGRLAGNYEQYF. The CDR3, as DNA: TGTGCCAGCAGCTTTTATGGGAGACTAGCGGGAAACTACGAGCAGTACTTC. Filled out from reference TRBV11-3 and TRBJ2-7, the complete variable domain reads EAGVVQSPRYKIIEKKQPVAFWCNPISGHNTLYWYLQNLGQGPELLIRYENEEAVDDSQLPKDRFSAERLKGVDSTLKIQPAELGDSAVYLCASSFYGRLAGNYEQYFGPGTRLTVT.

CDR3 sequence (DNA): TGTGCCAGCAGTGGGAGGGACTATGGCTACACCTTC. This translates into CASSGRDYGYTF. This sequence joins TRBV2 and TRBJ1-2; D not certain. V gave up 4 bases and J gave up 3 bases, with 6 bases separating them. Per germline, CDR1 SNHLY and CDR2 FYNNEI. This CDR3 has 12 residues. Based on the CDR3 plus reference TRBV2 and TRBJ1-2, the full variable domain is EPEVTQTPSHQVTQMGQEVILRCVPISNHLYFYWYRQILGQKVEFLVSFYNNEISEKSEIFDDQFSVERPDGSNFTLKIRSTKLEDSAMYFCASSGRDYGYTFGSGTRLTVV.

The chain recombines TRBV7-8 with TRBJ2-3; D is uncertain. Trimming pared 2 bases from V and 0 bases from J, leaving 9 bases between. From germline, CDR1 is SGHVS and CDR2 FQNEAQ. The CDR3 is 15 residues long. This chain's CDR3 is CASSLRRHSTDTQYF. CDR3 DNA: TGTGCCAGCAGCTTAAGGCGGCATAGCACAGATACGCAGTATTTT. The full variable domain, rest sourced from reference TRBV7-8 and TRBJ2-3, is GAGVSQSPRYKVAKRGQDVALRCDPISGHVSLFWYQQALGQGPEFLTYFQNEAQLDKSGLPSDRFFAERPEGSVSTLKIQRTQQEDSAVYLCASSLRRHSTDTQYFGPGTRLTVL.